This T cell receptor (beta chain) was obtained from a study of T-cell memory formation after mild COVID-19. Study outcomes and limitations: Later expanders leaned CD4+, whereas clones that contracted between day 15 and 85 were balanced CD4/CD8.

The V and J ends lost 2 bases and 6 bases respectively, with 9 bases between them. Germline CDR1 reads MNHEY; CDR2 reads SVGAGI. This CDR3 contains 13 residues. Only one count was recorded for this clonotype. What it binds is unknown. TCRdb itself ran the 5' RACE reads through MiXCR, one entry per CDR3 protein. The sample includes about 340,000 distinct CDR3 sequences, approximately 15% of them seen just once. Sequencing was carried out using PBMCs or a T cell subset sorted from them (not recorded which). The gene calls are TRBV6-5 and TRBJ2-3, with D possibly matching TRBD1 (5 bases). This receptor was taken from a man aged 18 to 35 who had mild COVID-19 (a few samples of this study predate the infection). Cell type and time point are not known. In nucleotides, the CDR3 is TGTGCCAGCAGTTACCCATCAGGGGATACGCAGTATTTT. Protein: CASSYPSGDTQYF.